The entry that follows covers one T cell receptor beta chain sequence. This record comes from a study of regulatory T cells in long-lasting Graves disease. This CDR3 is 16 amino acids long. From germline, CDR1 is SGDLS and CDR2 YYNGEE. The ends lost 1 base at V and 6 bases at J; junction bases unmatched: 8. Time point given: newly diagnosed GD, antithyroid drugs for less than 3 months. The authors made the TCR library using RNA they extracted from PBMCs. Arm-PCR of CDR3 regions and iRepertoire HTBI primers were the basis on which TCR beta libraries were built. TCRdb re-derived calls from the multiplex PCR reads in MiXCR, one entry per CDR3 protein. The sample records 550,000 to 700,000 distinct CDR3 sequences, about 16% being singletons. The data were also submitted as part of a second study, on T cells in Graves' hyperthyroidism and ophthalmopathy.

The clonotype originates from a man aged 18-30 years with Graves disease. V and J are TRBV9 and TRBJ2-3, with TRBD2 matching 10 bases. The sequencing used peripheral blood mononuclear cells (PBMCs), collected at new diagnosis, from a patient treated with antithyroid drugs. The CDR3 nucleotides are TGTGCCAGCAGCGTAAGCAGCGGGAGGGCCACGGATACGCAGTATTTT. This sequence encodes CASSVSSGRATDTQYF.